The present T cell receptor beta chain was sequenced within a study of shared clonotypes between healthy human individuals. Study-level findings and limits: Shared across four donors were around 5% of the naive CD4 clonotypes. Memory subsets had estimated richness that was generally smaller than that of naive subsets.

Each donor was a Caucasian adult residing in Nashville, Tennessee. This clone was counted at least ten times. The antigen is unknown. Per the germline V gene, CDR1 is MDHEN and CDR2 is SYDVKM. The CDR3 runs 15 residues. V was clipped by 3 bases and J by 2 bases, with 14 bases between them. Sequenced by immunoSEQ multiplex PCR; TCRdb stores in-frame clones only, minus some. The sample records approximately 640,000 clones, about two thirds being singletons. The specimen sequenced was memory CD4+ T cells sorted from blood. Stated subset: CD45RA-negative fraction. This chain links TRBV28 with TRBJ2-7; D perhaps matches TRBD1 (6 bases). This receptor was obtained from a woman between 25 and 40 years old in good health. CDR3 coding DNA: TGTGCCAGCAGTTTTGACAGGAGCAGAACCTACGAGCAGTACTTC. Amino acid sequence: CASSFDRSRTYEQYF. Full variable domain (rest looked up from reference TRBV28 and TRBJ2-7): DVKVTQSSRYLVKRTGEKVFLECVQDMDHENMFWYRQDPGLGLRLIYFSYDVKMKEKGDIPEGYSVSREKKERFSLILESASTNQTSMYLCASSFDRSRTYEQYFGPGTRLTVT.